What follows describes a single T cell receptor (beta chain). The repertoire was sequenced with immunoSEQ multiplex PCR; TCRdb's copy has only in-frame clones and lacks some. The sample has 35,000 to 50,000 clones, 69% seen once. The data stem from a study of blood T cell repertoires in COVID-19. Study context: Samples taken during acute and convalescent COVID-19 were collected in the United States, Italy and Spain. Sources were T cells, B-cell-depleted T cells, or PBMCs; the material itself was cDNA or gDNA.

This CDR3 contains 14 residues. V was pared by 6 bases and J by 2 bases, with 4 bases of the junction left unmatched. The V gene's germline CDR1 is SNHLY and CDR2 FYNNEI. The gene calls are TRBV2 and TRBJ2-3; TRBD2 matches at 8 bases. The clonotype originates from a man older than 75 with acute or convalescent COVID-19. The sequenced material came from peripheral blood. The CDR3 nucleotides read TGTGCCAGCAGCTTACTAGCGGACACAGATACGCAGTATTTT. Amino acid sequence: CASSLLADTDTQYF.